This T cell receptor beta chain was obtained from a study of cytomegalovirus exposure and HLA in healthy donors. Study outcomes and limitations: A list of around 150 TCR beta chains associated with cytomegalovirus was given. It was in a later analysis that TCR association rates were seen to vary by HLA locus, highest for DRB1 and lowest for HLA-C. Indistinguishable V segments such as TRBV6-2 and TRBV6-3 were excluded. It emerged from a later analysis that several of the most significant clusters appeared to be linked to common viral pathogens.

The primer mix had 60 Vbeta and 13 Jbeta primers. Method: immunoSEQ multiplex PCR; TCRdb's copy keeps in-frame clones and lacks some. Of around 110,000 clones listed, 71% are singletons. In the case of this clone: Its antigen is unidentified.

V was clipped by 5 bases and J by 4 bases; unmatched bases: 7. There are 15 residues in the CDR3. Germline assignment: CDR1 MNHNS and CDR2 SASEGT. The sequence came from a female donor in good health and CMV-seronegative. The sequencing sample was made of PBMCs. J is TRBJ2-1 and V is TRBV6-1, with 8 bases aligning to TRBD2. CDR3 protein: CASSLAGGTYNEQFF. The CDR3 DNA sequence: TGTGCCAGCAGTTTGGCGGGAGGCACATACAATGAGCAGTTCTTC.